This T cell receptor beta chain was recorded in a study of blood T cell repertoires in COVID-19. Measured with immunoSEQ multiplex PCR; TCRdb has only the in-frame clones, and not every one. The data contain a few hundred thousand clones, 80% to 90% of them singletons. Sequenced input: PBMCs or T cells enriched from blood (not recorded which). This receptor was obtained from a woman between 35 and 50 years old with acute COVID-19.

Written as DNA, the CDR3 is TGTGCCAGCAGTTATGAGGGCTACGAGCAGTACTTC. Its protein is CASSYEGYEQYF. The V and J genes are TRBV6-5 and TRBJ2-7, with TRBD2 as a possible D gene (5 bases). Germline CDR1 MNHEY, CDR2 SVGAGI. This CDR3 comprises 12 residues. V gave up 3 bases and J gave up 3 bases, with 6 bases separating them.